This record looks at one TCR beta chain sequence and its context. Trimming took 1 base from V and 5 from J; bases not matched to a gene: 7. CDR1 and CDR2 (germline): LGHNA, YNFKEQ. The CDR3 loop spans 18 amino acids. This entry is derived from a study of blood T cell repertoires in COVID-19. Study-wide context: Spain, Italy and the United States supplied samples that represented acute and convalescent COVID-19.

Original analysis: Amplification from reference gene primers served as the basis for estimated nucleated cell counts. Sequenced by immunoSEQ multiplex PCR; TCRdb stores in-frame clones only, minus some. V and J calls and clone size are given by that table; D and trimming were obtained from the DNA. The data contain roughly 100,000 clones, more than 75% of them singletons. The chain couples TRBV4-2 to TRBJ2-5; 16 bases are a match to TRBD2. The source material was peripheral blood. This sequence was found in a human donor in a cohort sampled during active COVID-19. The CDR3 DNA is TGTGCCAGCAGCCAAGTGGGGACTAGCGGGGGGGCCGGCGAGACCCAGTACTTC. Amino acids: CASSQVGTSGGAGETQYF.